Each of the 23 T cell receptor beta chains below was sequenced from the same sample in a study of human T cells and chemical hapten exposure. TCRdb reanalysed the RACE reads using MiXCR and keeps one entry per CDR3 protein. Of about 37,000 distinct CDR3 sequences listed, roughly 5.5% were seen once; the top ten hold 13%. The time point: healthy volunteer bleed at 6 weeks. Unseparated into fractions, whole blood served as the source from which total RNA was extracted. Sequencing used whole blood. The receptors derive from a human donor in good health. Some clones in this sample may be carry-over from other donors' samples.

This clonotype has only a few counts. This chain's CDR3 is CASKQDSLTEAFF. CDR3 nucleotide sequence: TGTGCCAGCAAACAGGACAGCCTCACTGAAGCTTTCTTT. The chain uses TRBV6-5 and TRBJ1-1; a weak D match, TRBD1 (6 bases). V lost 7 bases to trimming and J lost 4 bases, with 13 bases between them. Germline CDR1 MNHEY, CDR2 SVGAGI. This CDR3 region has 13 residues.

The table lists this clonotype with many counts. CDR3 residues: CACLTVDRVRGGPEAFF. CDR3 sequence (DNA): TGTGCCTGCCTAACTGTGGACAGGGTAAGAGGAGGCCCTGAAGCTTTCTTT. The chain employs TRBV30 and TRBJ1-1; 8 nucleotides align to TRBD1. CDR3 length: 17 amino acids. Germline values: CDR1 GTSNPN, CDR2 SVGIG (reference sequence). Trimming cost V 6 bases and J 6 bases; bases outside gene matches: 21. Combining the CDR3 with reference TRBV30 and TRBJ1-1 gives the whole variable domain SQTIHQWPATLVQPVGSPLSLECTVEGTSNPNLYWYRQAAGRGLQLLFYSVGIGQISSEVPQNLSASRPQDRQFILSSKKLLLSDSGFYLCACLTVDRVRGGPEAFFGQGTRLTVV.

V usage is TRBV20-1 and J usage is TRBJ2-7; no clear D gene. The germline V gene has CDR1 DFQATT and CDR2 SNEGSKA (reference sequence). V was clipped by 0 bases and J by 3 bases, with 6 bases between them. The CDR3 length is 12 residues. This CDR3 is CSARDGVYEQYF. The CDR3 DNA sequence: TGCAGTGCTAGAGATGGGGTCTACGAGCAGTACTTC.

This clonotype was observed at least ten times. CDR3 sequence: CASSLQGTTTDTQYF. Here the CDR3 DNA reads TGTGCCAGCAGTTTACAGGGAACTACCACAGATACGCAGTATTTT. The V and J genes are TRBV11-3 and TRBJ2-3; TRBD1 might be the D (6 bases). The CDR3 runs to 15 residues. CDR1 is SGHNT and CDR2 is YENEEA in the germline V gene. Trimming shortened V by 6 bases and J by 2 bases, and 15 bases separated the two germline ends.

This clonotype was recorded a few times. The CDR3 reads CASSLIRGRTGYSGNTIYF. CDR3 DNA: TGCGCCAGCAGCTTGATTCGAGGGAGGACGGGCTACTCTGGAAACACCATATATTTT. V usage is TRBV5-1 and J usage is TRBJ1-3, with D uncertain. V lost 1 base and J 0 bases, leaving 20 bases between the germline ends. Germline V gives CDR1 SGHRS, CDR2 YFSETQ. The CDR3 contains 19 residues.

This clonotype turned up a few times. The genes are TRBV6-6 and TRBJ2-1; D gene uncertain. Germline CDR1 and CDR2: MNHNY and SVGAGI (reference sequence). The CDR3 runs to 12 residues. Trimming removed 5 bases at V and 0 bases at J, with 2 bases between. The CDR3 loop is CASSPSYNEQFF. DNA of the CDR3: TGTGCCAGCAGTCCCTCCTACAATGAGCAGTTCTTC.

This clonotype was detected ten times or more. The chain uses TRBV12-3 or TRBV12-4 and TRBJ2-3, with 11 bases identical to TRBD2. The CDR3 sequence is 17 residues long. V lost 6 bases, J lost 5 bases, and 13 bases stayed unmatched. CDR3 region: CASSLGIAGGPRDTQYF. CDR3 bases: TGTGCCAGCAGCCTAGGGATAGCGGGAGGGCCCAGAGATACGCAGTATTTT.

Only a few counts were recorded for this clonotype. The gene calls are TRBV20-1 and TRBJ1-1, with unresolved D. The CDR3 has 13 residues. Germline loops: CDR1 DFQATT, CDR2 SNEGSKA (reference sequence). The V and J ends lost 3 bases and 3 bases respectively, with 11 bases between them. The CDR3 DNA reads TGCAGTGCTAGGTCCTCGAGGGACACTGAAGCTTTCTTT. Translated: CSARSSRDTEAFF.

This clonotype came up many times. The V call is TRBV28, the J call TRBJ2-1, with D perhaps matching TRBD1 or TRBD2 (6 bases each). The V gene's germline CDR1 is MDHEN and CDR2 SYDVKM. This CDR3 region has 16 residues. Between the trimmed V and J ends, which lost 3 bases and 0 bases, there was a span of 12 bases. The CDR3 sequence is CASSLAGTSSYNEQFF. CDR3 DNA: TGTGCCAGCAGTTTGGCGGGGACAAGCTCCTACAATGAGCAGTTCTTC.

The table lists this clonotype with many counts. CDR3 in amino acids: CASSYDVSDWIGGELFF. For the CDR3, the DNA is TGTGCCAGCAGTTACGATGTAAGCGACTGGATTGGCGGGGAGCTGTTTTTT. The J gene is TRBJ2-2, the V gene TRBV6-5; no reliable D call. There are 17 residues in the CDR3. CDR1 MNHEY and CDR2 SVGAGI come from the germline V gene. V was trimmed by 2 bases and J by 7 bases, leaving 20 bases between them.

This clonotype has a count of ten or more. The rearrangement links TRBV7-9 to TRBJ1-4; D perhaps matches TRBD1 (6 bases). Trimming removed 5 bases from V and 3 bases from J, with 13 bases in between. Germline V CDR1 and CDR2: SEHNR, FQNEAQ (reference sequence). This CDR3 comprises 15 residues. CDR3 sequence: CASSMGGRSNEKLFF. As DNA, the CDR3 is TGTGCCAGCAGCATGGGGGGGCGTTCTAATGAAAAACTGTTTTTT.

The genes are TRBV12-3 or TRBV12-4 and TRBJ1-1; maybe TRBD1 (5 bases). Trimming left V 4 bases short and J 3 bases short, with 18 bases between. This CDR3 comprises 16 residues. The CDR3 nucleotides are TGTGCCAGCAGTTGGAGAGGGGCACCGGGGGACACTGAAGCTTTCTTT. It is translated as CASSWRGAPGDTEAFF.

This clonotype came up many times. V is TRBV9 and J is TRBJ2-5; no clear D gene. The CDR3 consists of 16 residues. Germline V gene sequence: CDR1 SGDLS, CDR2 YYNGEE. V lost 3 bases and J lost 2, with 17 bases in between. The CDR3 sequence is CASSGSTTREQETQYF. CDR3 in DNA: TGTGCCAGCAGCGGATCTACTACACGTGAACAAGAGACCCAGTACTTC.

This clonotype was seen ten or more times. The chain combines TRBV24-1 with TRBJ2-1; D possibly uses TRBD1 or TRBD2 (6 bases each). The CDR3 consists of 17 residues. Germline V gene data show CDR1 as KGHDR and CDR2 as SFDVKD. Trimming stripped 9 bases from V and 0 bases from J, with 20 bases between. The CDR3 loop is CATPSGAGASSYNEQFF. Written as DNA, the CDR3 is TGTGCCACCCCCTCGGGGGCAGGGGCGAGCTCCTACAATGAGCAGTTCTTC.

This chain joins TRBV7-2 and TRBJ1-1; no firm D call. Deletions cut 1 base from V and 6 bases from J, with 3 bases between. CDR1 SGHTA and CDR2 FQGNSA come from the germline V gene. The CDR3 runs 11 residues. CDR3: CASSLVSEAFF. In DNA, the CDR3 is TGTGCCAGCAGCTTAGTATCTGAAGCTTTCTTT.

This clonotype has ten or more counts. J is TRBJ2-3 and V is TRBV20-1; TRBD1 matches at 8 bases. With 4 bases clipped from V and 4 bases from J, the junction kept 7 bases outside the gene matches. The CDR3 totals 14 residues. Germline V gives CDR1 DFQATT, CDR2 SNEGSKA (reference sequence). The CDR3 coding sequence is TGCAGTGCTATGAGCGGACAGGGCTCAGATACGCAGTATTTT. Its translation is CSAMSGQGSDTQYF.

This clonotype occurred many times. The chain couples TRBV7-2 to TRBJ2-7; D ambiguous. CDR3 length equals 13 residues. Between the trimmed V and J ends, which lost 5 bases and 2 bases, there was a span of 10 bases. CDR1 SGHTA and CDR2 FQGNSA come from the germline V gene. In nucleotides, the CDR3 is TGTGCCAGCAGCCCGGAGAGGACCTACGAGCAGTACTTC. It codes for CASSPERTYEQYF. The full variable domain, with the rest looked up from reference TRBV7-2 and TRBJ2-7, is GAGVSQSPSNKVTEKGKDVELRCDPISGHTALYWYRQSLGQGLEFLIYFQGNSAPDKSGLPSDRFSAERTGGSVSTLTIQRTQQEDSAVYLCASSPERTYEQYFGPGTRLTVT.

In this sample, this clonotype turned up many times. The chain carries TRBV28 and TRBJ1-5, with 7 positions matching TRBD1. CDR1 MDHEN and CDR2 SYDVKM come from the germline V gene. CDR3 length: 17 residues. The ends lost 7 bases at V and 5 bases at J; junction bases unmatched: 17. The CDR3 nucleotides are TGTGCCAGCAACAGGGGCATTTTTCGGGGCGTGGATCAGCCCCAGCATTTT. Protein sequence: CASNRGIFRGVDQPQHF.

This clonotype was counted at least ten times. The V and J genes are TRBV10-2 and TRBJ2-3; 7 bases agree with TRBD1. CDR3 length: 15 residues. CDR1 is WSHSY and CDR2 is SAAADI in the germline V gene. V was pared by 4 bases and J by 2 bases, with 6 bases of the junction left unmatched. CDR3 residues: CASSGQGSYTDTQYF. The CDR3, as DNA: TGCGCCAGCAGTGGACAGGGTTCGTACACAGATACGCAGTATTTT.

The V call is TRBV29-1, the J call TRBJ2-3, with 9 bases matching TRBD2. Trimming took 2 bases from V and 3 from J; bases not matched to a gene: 0. The CDR3 has 13 residues. Per germline, CDR1 SQVTM and CDR2 ANQGSEA. Here the CDR3 DNA reads TGCAGCGTTGAACTAGCGGGGACAGATACGCAGTATTTT. Translation: CSVELAGTDTQYF.

This clonotype was seen a handful of times. The V call is TRBV20-1, the J call TRBJ1-2; 7 bases line up with TRBD1. Trimming removed 1 base from V and 3 bases from J; junction bases left unmatched: 5. The CDR3 sequence is 14 residues long. Germline lookup yields CDR1 DFQATT and CDR2 SNEGSKA (reference sequence). The CDR3 sequence is CSARATGLHYGYTF. The CDR3 region has the DNA TGCAGTGCTAGAGCGACAGGGCTGCACTATGGCTACACCTTC.

This clonotype was seen at least ten times. The chain joins TRBV5-1 to TRBJ2-2; D remains unclear. The ends were cut back, 3 bases at V and 3 bases at J, with 9 bases in the middle. The CDR3 has 14 residues. Germline values: CDR1 SGHRS, CDR2 YFSETQ. The CDR3 reads CASSSLRDTGELFF. As DNA, the CDR3 is TGCGCCAGCAGCTCTCTCCGCGACACCGGGGAGCTGTTTTTT.

This clonotype was picked up many times. The genes are TRBV29-1 and TRBJ2-2; D not resolved. With 2 bases removed from V and 0 bases from J, the gap between germline ends came to 7 bases. Germline CDR1 SQVTM, CDR2 ANQGSEA. The CDR3 is made up of 14 amino acids. CDR3 DNA: TGCAGCGTTGAACACAGTTCGAACACCGGGGAGCTGTTTTTT. Protein product: CSVEHSSNTGELFF.